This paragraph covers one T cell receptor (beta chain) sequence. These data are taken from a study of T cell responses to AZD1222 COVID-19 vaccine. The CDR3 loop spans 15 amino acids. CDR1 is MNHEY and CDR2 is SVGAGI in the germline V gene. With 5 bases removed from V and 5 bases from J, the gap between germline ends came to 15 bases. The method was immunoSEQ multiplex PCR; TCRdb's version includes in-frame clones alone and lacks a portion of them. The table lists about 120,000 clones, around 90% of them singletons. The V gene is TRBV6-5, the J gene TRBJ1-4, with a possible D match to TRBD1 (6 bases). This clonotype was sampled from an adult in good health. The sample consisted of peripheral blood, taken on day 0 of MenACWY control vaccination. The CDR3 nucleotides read TGTGCCAGCAGTAACCTAGGGGGGGGGAATGAAAAACTGTTTTTT. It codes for CASSNLGGGNEKLFF.